Below, 25 T cell receptor beta chains from the same sample are listed, as sequenced in a study of T cell repertoires in cytomegalovirus infection. TCRdb re-analysed the reads in MiXCR, keeping a single row per CDR3 protein. The sample records 500,000 or so distinct CDR3 sequences, 16% being singletons. The sample was CD8+ T cells from PBMCs. These TCRs come from a human donor in good health (CMV status not recorded). Some clones in this sample may be carry-over from other donors' samples.

Only a few counts were recorded for this clonotype. V is TRBV7-6 and J is TRBJ2-1, with TRBD1 matching 7 bases. Germline loops: CDR1 SGHVS, CDR2 FNYEAQ. The CDR3 covers 15 residues. J was trimmed by 7 bases and V by 8 bases; bases with no gene match: 14. The CDR3 here is CASPSPAQGKNEQFF. CDR3 DNA sequence: TGTGCCAGCCCTTCACCGGCACAGGGGAAGAATGAGCAGTTCTTC.

This clonotype was counted at least ten times. The chain has TRBV7-9 and TRBJ1-2, with a possible D match to TRBD1 (5 bases). Trimming stripped 3 bases from V and 6 bases from J, with 20 bases between. This CDR3 comprises 16 residues. In germline, CDR1 is SEHNR, CDR2 FQNEAQ (reference sequence). The CDR3, as DNA: TGTGCCAGCAGCTTCAATAGGGGCCATCCCGCTGATGGCTACACCTTC. Protein: CASSFNRGHPADGYTF.

The sample holds many counts of this clonotype. The rearrangement uses TRBV14 and TRBJ2-3; 10 nucleotides align to TRBD2. Germline trimming cut 2 bases from V and 2 bases from J; bases unmatched to any gene: 7. Germline lookup yields CDR1 SGHDN and CDR2 FVKESK. This CDR3 has 17 amino acids. The CDR3 nucleotides read TGTGCCAGCAGCCAACCGGTAGCGGGAGGACCCACAGATACGCAGTATTTT. Its protein product is CASSQPVAGGPTDTQYF.

This clonotype was detected many times. The J gene is TRBJ1-2, the V gene TRBV10-3; D is unresolved. Germline CDR1 is ENHRY and CDR2 is SYGVKD. With 10 bases removed from V and 3 bases from J, the gap between germline ends came to 15 bases. The CDR3 is 13 amino acids. CDR3 protein: CATSPTEDYGYTF. As DNA, the CDR3 is TGTGCCACCTCCCCAACTGAGGACTATGGCTACACCTTC.

This chain links TRBV4-1 with TRBJ2-7; TRBD1 matches at 8 bases. Trimming took 5 bases from V and 2 from J; bases not matched to a gene: 8. Looked up from germline, CDR1 is MGHRA and CDR2 is YSYEKL. The CDR3 sequence is 15 residues long. The CDR3 here is CASSSGQGFTYEQYF. DNA of the CDR3: TGCGCCAGCAGCTCCGGACAGGGTTTTACCTACGAGCAGTACTTC.

This clonotype was seen a handful of times. The rearrangement links TRBV5-6 to TRBJ1-4; D gene ambiguous. This CDR3 is 11 amino acids long. The V end lost 2 bases, the J end lost 8 bases, and 4 bases lay between the germline ends. CDR1 is SGHDT, CDR2 YYEEEE, per germline. CDR3 protein: CASSFDEKLFF. The DNA of the CDR3 is TGTGCCAGCAGCTTCGACGAAAAACTGTTTTTT.

With regard to this clonotype: The junction and the germline gene differ at one end; a read error may be behind it. The gene calls are TRBV7-9 and TRBJ1-5, with 7 bases aligning to TRBD1. The CDR3 spans 14 residues. CDR1 SEHNR and CDR2 FQNEAQ come from the germline V gene (reference sequence). CDR3 DNA: TGTGCCAGCAGCCAAGGGGGCTTCAATCAGCTCCAGCATTTT. Its translation: CASSQGGFNQLQHF. Full variable domain (missing parts from reference TRBV7-9 and TRBJ1-5): DTGVSQNPRHKITKRGQNVTFRCDPISEHNRLYWYRQTLGQGPEFLTYFQNEAQLEKSRLLSDRFSAERPKGSFSTLEIQRTEQGDSAMYLCASSQGGFNQLQHFGDGTRLSIL.

This clonotype was recorded at least ten times. The V call is TRBV19, the J call TRBJ2-7; D is undetermined. In germline, CDR1 is LNHDA, CDR2 SQIVND (reference sequence). This CDR3 has 15 amino acids. Trimming took 6 bases from V and 0 from J, leaving 15 bases between them. The CDR3 loop reads CASSVEALLSYEQYF. CDR3 bases: TGTGCCAGTAGCGTCGAGGCCCTCCTCTCCTACGAGCAGTACTTC.

This clonotype was counted ten times or more. V usage is TRBV6-6 and J usage is TRBJ2-1; 7 positions match TRBD1. This CDR3 spans 17 amino acids. The germline CDR1 and CDR2 sequences are MNHNY and SVGAGI (reference sequence). The trim removed 4 bases at V and 7 bases at J, leaving 16 bases unmatched. The CDR3 spells CASSFPGTEDPLNEQFF. Written as DNA, the CDR3 is TGTGCCAGCAGTTTCCCCGGGACAGAGGACCCTCTTAATGAGCAGTTCTTC.

This clonotype was observed a handful of times. The CDR3 spells CASIGTGERDTEAFF. In nucleotides, the CDR3 is TGTGCCAGCATTGGGACAGGGGAGCGGGACACTGAAGCTTTCTTT. The gene calls are TRBV6-6 and TRBJ1-1; 10 bases are shared with TRBD1. The CDR3 length is 15 residues. Trimming took 7 bases from V and 3 from J; bases not matched to a gene: 8. Germline V lookup: CDR1 MNHNY, CDR2 SVGAGI (reference sequence).

Only a few counts were recorded for this clonotype. The CDR3 coding sequence is TGTGCCAGCAGTTCCCCGGGCGGCGGGCAGTTCTTC. It specifies CASSSPGGGQFF. V and J are TRBV12-3 or TRBV12-4 and TRBJ2-1; D gene ambiguous. With 4 bases removed from V and 12 bases from J, the gap between germline ends came to 13 bases. This CDR3 comprises 12 residues.

In this sample, this clonotype turned up a few times. The chain combines TRBV9 with TRBJ1-2; D unclear. CDR1 and CDR2 (germline): SGDLS, YYNGEE. This CDR3 has 14 amino acids. With 1 base removed from V and 8 bases from J, the gap between germline ends came to 15 bases. CDR3 bases: TGTGCCAGCAGCGTATCCCCTACCTTTAGGGGCTACACCTTC. It encodes CASSVSPTFRGYTF.

This clonotype was recorded at least ten times. This rearrangement joins TRBV5-6 to TRBJ2-5, with 8 bases fitting TRBD2. CDR1 is SGHDT, CDR2 YYEEEE, per germline. The CDR3 has 17 residues. The J segment lost 1 base and the V segment lost 0 bases, leaving 8 bases of the junction unmatched. CDR3 DNA sequence: TGTGCCAGCAGCTTGGGCGCGGCTAGCGGGCCCCAAGAGACCCAGTACTTC. It is translated as CASSLGAASGPQETQYF.

This clonotype was detected ten times or more. The chain employs TRBV7-6 and TRBJ2-7, with D perhaps matching TRBD2 (6 bases). V lost 5 bases and J 6 bases, leaving 11 bases between the germline ends. CDR3 size: 12 residues. In germline, CDR1 is SGHVS, CDR2 FNYEAQ. CDR3 residues: CASSPGRGEQYF. The DNA of the CDR3 is TGTGCCAGCAGCCCTGGGCGGGGCGAGCAGTACTTC.

This clonotype has more than one count but fewer than ten. The chain joins TRBV4-2 to TRBJ2-7; 10 positions match TRBD2. V was pared by 4 bases and J by 2 bases, with 8 bases of the junction left unmatched. The CDR3 totals 16 residues. The germline gives CDR1 LGHNA, CDR2 YNFKEQ. CDR3 sequence (DNA): TGTGCCAGCAGCCCCCATCGGACTAGCGGAGCCTACGAGCAGTACTTC. Translated, it gives CASSPHRTSGAYEQYF.

This clonotype showed up many times. The genes are TRBV7-6 and TRBJ2-1, with D maybe TRBD1 (7 bases). The length of the CDR3 is 22 residues. Trimming shortened V by 5 bases and J by 6 bases, and 38 bases separated the two germline ends. Germline V gene sequence: CDR1 SGHVS, CDR2 FNYEAQ. CDR3 DNA sequence: TGTGCCAGCAGCCCCGCCCGGGACAGATATACTGGTCGCACTACTAGCCTCAATGAGCAGTTCTTC. The encoded protein is CASSPARDRYTGRTTSLNEQFF.

A few counts support this clonotype. V usage is TRBV15 and J usage is TRBJ1-2, with D maybe TRBD1 (5 bases). The CDR3 loop spans 12 amino acids. V lost 2 bases to trimming and J lost 10 bases, with 11 bases between them. The germline CDR1 and CDR2 sequences are LNHNV and YYDKDF (reference sequence). Written as DNA, the CDR3 is TGTGCCACCAGCAGATACGGGGGGTTCTACACCTTC. Translated, it gives CATSRYGGFYTF.

This clonotype was counted many times. This chain connects TRBV11-2 to TRBJ2-5; 8 nucleotides line up with TRBD1. The CDR3 covers 16 residues. With V trimmed by 5 bases and J by 1 base, 9 bases remained unmatched. Per the germline V gene, CDR1 is SGHAT and CDR2 is FQNNGV. The CDR3 DNA reads TGTGCCAGCAGCCCAGTGGGGACAGGCCCCCAAGAGACCCAGTACTTC. It codes for CASSPVGTGPQETQYF.

This clonotype has ten or more counts. V usage is TRBV7-6 and J usage is TRBJ2-7; TRBD2 agrees at 7 bases. This CDR3 has 15 amino acids. The J segment lost 2 bases and the V segment lost 1 base, leaving 5 bases of the junction unmatched. CDR1 and CDR2 from the germline V gene are SGHVS and FNYEAQ. CDR3 residues: CASSLGTRDTYEQYF. The CDR3, as DNA: TGTGCCAGCAGCTTAGGGACTAGGGATACCTACGAGCAGTACTTC.

This sequence joins TRBV18 and TRBJ2-3; D tentatively reads TRBD1 or TRBD2 (6 bases each). V dropped 0 bases and J dropped 5 bases, with 12 bases sitting between them. This CDR3 has 15 residues. From germline, CDR1 is KGHSH and CDR2 LQKENI. The CDR3 coding sequence is TGTGCCAGCTCACCACCGGGGGGCCGTGGAGATACGCAGTATTTT. Translation: CASSPPGGRGDTQYF.

The V call is TRBV5-1, the J call TRBJ1-1; 10 bases line up with TRBD1. This CDR3 contains 14 residues. Germline values: CDR1 SGHRS, CDR2 YFSETQ. The junction had 4 bases not matched to a gene; V was cut back by 4 bases and J by 4 bases. The CDR3 DNA sequence: TGCGCCAGCAGCGCTTGGACAGGGGGCACTGAAGCTTTCTTT. Amino acids: CASSAWTGGTEAFF.

This clonotype has more than one count but fewer than ten. The chain joins TRBV5-1 to TRBJ1-1; no definite D call. Trimming stripped 0 bases from V and 6 bases from J, with 9 bases between. There are 13 residues in the CDR3. Germline CDR1 reads SGHRS; CDR2 reads YFSETQ. The CDR3 reads CASSLGWKSEAFF. The DNA of the CDR3 is TGCGCCAGCAGCTTGGGATGGAAGTCTGAAGCTTTCTTT.

This clonotype was recorded at least ten times. The rearrangement uses TRBV7-3 and TRBJ2-1, with 9 bases aligning to TRBD2. With V trimmed by 3 bases and J by 4 bases, 4 bases remained unmatched. Per germline, CDR1 SGHTA and CDR2 FQGTGA. This CDR3 comprises 15 residues. CDR3 DNA sequence: TGTGCCAGCAGCTTCGGGACTAGCAAGTACAATGAGCAGTTCTTC. Encoded protein: CASSFGTSKYNEQFF. The full variable domain, rest sourced from reference TRBV7-3 and TRBJ2-1, is GAGVSQTPSNKVTEKGKYVELRCDPISGHTALYWYRQSLGQGPEFLIYFQGTGAADDSGLPNDRFFAVRPEGSVSTLKIQRTERGDSAVYLCASSFGTSKYNEQFFGPGTRLTVL.

This clonotype has just a few counts. Relative to the germline gene, one junction end is altered; a read error may explain this. The chain uses TRBV11-1 and TRBJ1-1; D gene uncertain. Germline V gene data show CDR1 as SGHAT and CDR2 as FQDESV (reference sequence). The CDR3 spans 14 residues. The CDR3: CASTLSPEGPEAFF. DNA of the CDR3: TGTGCCAGCACCTTATCCCCGGAGGGTCCTGAAGCTTTCTTT.

Note on this clonotype: Sequence at one end of the junction differs from germline and may be a read error. The chain uses TRBV6-6 and TRBJ1-1; the match to TRBD1 covers 9 bases. CDR1 is MNHNY and CDR2 is SVGAGI in the germline V gene (reference sequence). This CDR3 comprises 14 residues. The CDR3 DNA sequence: TGTGCCAGCAGTCGGACAGGGGAGAACACTGAAGTTTTCTTT. Protein sequence: CASSRTGENTEVFF.